A single sample gave rise to the 28 T cell receptor beta chains below, sequenced in a study of T cells expressing NK-cell markers. TCRdb re-analyzed the 5' RACE reads; it lists each CDR3 protein once, without DNA. Its listing shows fewer than 550,000 distinct CDR3 sequences. The sequenced sample was blood T cells: a sorted CD56 or NKG2C T cell subset, CD4+ or CD8+ T cells, or bulk PBMC T cells (not recorded which). The receptor source for this set is a woman aged 45-59 years in good health.

This chain uses TRBV12-3 or TRBV12-4 with TRBJ2-2. The CDR3 totals 12 residues. This CDR3 is CASTADTGELFF.

The V gene is TRBV11-2, the J gene TRBJ1-1; TCRdb outputs TRBD1, but without DNA this stays unchecked. The CDR3 runs 15 residues. Germline values: CDR1 SGHAT, CDR2 FQNNGV. CDR3: CASSPPVGGRLVAFF.

The chain employs TRBV10-2 and TRBJ2-1; checking the TCRdb D call of TRBD2 is not possible without DNA. CDR1 is WSHSY and CDR2 is SAAADI in the germline V gene. This CDR3 contains 18 residues. CDR3 sequence: CASSGLAGVTGFSNEQFF.

The rearrangement links TRBV5-1 to TRBJ2-7; TCRdb outputs TRBD1, but without DNA this stays unchecked. The CDR3 is 17 amino acids. Germline CDR1 and CDR2: SGHRS and YFSETQ. CDR3 residues: CASSSGTGRNRREEQYF.

The chain joins TRBV20-1 to TRBJ2-3; the TCRdb D gene call, TRBD2, has no DNA to confirm it. The CDR3 totals 17 residues. Germline V gene sequence: CDR1 DFQATT, CDR2 SNEGSKA (reference sequence). CDR3: CSAKGLAGRKSTDTQYF.

The chain links TRBV4-1 to TRBJ1-1; lacking DNA, the TRBD1 call made by TCRdb goes unchecked. The CDR3 has 15 amino acids. From germline, CDR1 is MGHRA and CDR2 YSYEKL. CDR3 residues: CASSSGQNLNTEAFF.

This chain links TRBV6-2 or TRBV6-3 with TRBJ2-2; the D call of TRBD2 rests on TCRdb alone, since no DNA is present to check it. This CDR3 is 15 amino acids long. CDR1 and CDR2 from the germline V gene are MNHEY and SVGEGT. The CDR3 sequence: CASKLDLTHTGELFF.

This sequence joins TRBV3-1 and TRBJ2-5; TCRdb designates TRBD1, a call that cannot be tested without DNA. This CDR3 is built from 16 residues. CDR1 and CDR2 from the germline V gene are LGHDT and YNNKEL (reference sequence). The CDR3 reads CASSQVGGSRLETQYF.

This sequence joins TRBV20-1 and TRBJ1-4; TCRdb outputs TRBD1, but without DNA this stays unchecked. This CDR3 region has 16 residues. Looked up from germline, CDR1 is DFQATT and CDR2 is SNEGSKA (reference sequence). The CDR3 is CSAPDRAHAPNEKLFF.

This chain joins TRBV7-2 and TRBJ1-3. CDR1 is SGHTA and CDR2 is FQGNSA in the germline V gene. CDR3 length: 16 amino acids. Here the CDR3 reads CASSFSTPRSGNTIYF.

This rearrangement joins TRBV5-8 to TRBJ2-7; TCRdb's assignment of TRBD1 cannot be checked, as there is no DNA. This CDR3 spans 17 amino acids. Germline V gene sequence: CDR1 SGHTS, CDR2 YDEGEE. The CDR3 region is CASSLDRGPLYSYEQYF.

The V gene is TRBV12-3 or TRBV12-4, the J gene TRBJ2-1. The CDR3 loop spans 12 amino acids. CDR3 residues: CASSLASNEQFF.

The V gene is TRBV10-1, the J gene TRBJ1-1. The CDR3 contains 13 residues. From germline, CDR1 is WNHNN and CDR2 SYGVQD (reference sequence). The chain's CDR3 is CASREGLGTEAFF.

The chain links TRBV20-1 to TRBJ2-4; TCRdb's D call of TRBD2 is untestable without DNA. The CDR3 sequence is 15 residues long. Germline V gene sequence: CDR1 DFQATT, CDR2 SNEGSKA (reference sequence). Here the CDR3 reads CSARAGIIAKNIQYF.

The J gene is TRBJ2-7, the V gene TRBV10-3; TCRdb's D call, TRBD2, is unchecked because there is no DNA. This CDR3 has 18 amino acids. CDR1 ENHRY and CDR2 SYGVKD come from the germline V gene. CDR3 region: CAISEKASGSIGSYEQYF.

This chain joins TRBV5-6 and TRBJ2-7; TCRdb designates TRBD2, a call that cannot be tested without DNA. The CDR3 consists of 17 residues. Germline V CDR1 and CDR2: SGHDT, YYEEEE. The CDR3 loop is CASSIGLAGGPGYEQYF.

CDR3 residues: CASSVGTGVFQPQHF. The chain joins TRBV10-2 to TRBJ1-5; the TCRdb call, TRBD1, lacks DNA for checking. The CDR3 runs to 15 residues. CDR1 is WSHSY and CDR2 is SAAADI in the germline V gene.

This chain joins TRBV29-1 and TRBJ1-1; TCRdb's D call, TRBD1, is unchecked because there is no DNA. The CDR3 runs to 14 residues. CDR1 and CDR2 from the germline V gene are SQVTM and ANQGSEA. This CDR3 reads CSVPGVRLNTEAFF.

The chain combines TRBV20-1 with TRBJ2-1; with no DNA, the TCRdb D assignment of TRBD1 cannot be verified. Germline V gene data show CDR1 as DFQATT and CDR2 as SNEGSKA (reference sequence). The CDR3 has 14 residues. CDR3 sequence: CSARTQGFYNEQFF.

CDR3 amino acids: CATGQGMATEAFF. The chain uses TRBV10-3 and TRBJ1-1; TCRdb outputs TRBD1, but without DNA this stays unchecked. The CDR3 has 13 amino acids. Looked up from germline, CDR1 is ENHRY and CDR2 is SYGVKD.

The chain employs TRBV6-4 and TRBJ2-3; the TRBD1 assignment by TCRdb is unverifiable without DNA. The CDR3 sequence is 15 residues long. Germline values: CDR1 MRHNA, CDR2 SNTAGT. Here the CDR3 reads CASSLGTGFSDTQYF.

J is TRBJ1-1 and V is TRBV5-1; TCRdb names TRBD1, which stays unverified in the absence of DNA. The CDR3 is 15 amino acids. The germline V gene has CDR1 SGHRS and CDR2 YFSETQ. The CDR3 sequence is CASSLDQGAEFEAFF.

V gene TRBV20-1 combines with J gene TRBJ1-1; TCRdb lists TRBD1, though no DNA is available to test this call. Germline V gene sequence: CDR1 DFQATT, CDR2 SNEGSKA (reference sequence). This CDR3 comprises 13 residues. The CDR3 sequence is CSARDPLGTEAFF.

The chain employs TRBV12-3 or TRBV12-4 and TRBJ1-6; TCRdb's assignment of TRBD1 cannot be checked, as there is no DNA. The length of the CDR3 is 14 residues. This CDR3 reads CASRVGQGMRALHF.

This chain links TRBV9 with TRBJ2-7; TCRdb calls TRBD2, which cannot be checked without DNA. The CDR3 has 15 amino acids. CDR1 is SGDLS, CDR2 YYNGEE, per germline. The CDR3 protein is CASSVDPAGGPEQYF.

The chain couples TRBV7-9 to TRBJ1-2; the TCRdb call, TRBD1, lacks DNA for checking. Germline V CDR1 and CDR2: SEHNR, FQNEAQ (reference sequence). The length of the CDR3 is 16 residues. The CDR3 sequence: CASSFGGDSRHYGYTF.

V usage is TRBV14 and J usage is TRBJ1-2; TCRdb outputs TRBD1, but without DNA this stays unchecked. CDR1 is SGHDN and CDR2 is FVKESK in the germline V gene. CDR3 length equals 15 residues. The CDR3 sequence is CASSPPGTAGYGYTF.

The J gene is TRBJ1-5, the V gene TRBV20-1; absent DNA, TCRdb's TRBD1 call cannot be checked. CDR3 length equals 16 residues. Germline loops: CDR1 DFQATT, CDR2 SNEGSKA (reference sequence). The CDR3 reads CSALDSSVFNNQPQHF.